The rows below give T cell receptor beta chains drawn from one sample of a study of response to subunit inactivated influenza vaccine. TCRdb reanalysed the RT-PCR reads using MiXCR and keeps one entry per CDR3 protein. The repertoire holds about 530,000 distinct CDR3 sequences, with roughly 13% as singletons. This sample comprised PBMCs from blood, obtained about 40 days after vaccination. The receptors stem from a man between 50 and 59 years old who received an inactivated influenza vaccine. Both conserved end residues are part of each CDR3. The D gene is left open where the match is weak. Part of the rows lack a size; the others show once, few, many or a class for expanded clones.

clone size	V gene	D gene	J gene	CDR3 DNA	CDR3 protein
NA	TRBV20-1	NA	TRBJ1-6	TGCAGTGCTAGTTCTAGAATAGCCTCTTCACCCCTCCACTTT	CSASSRIASSPLHF
NA	TRBV20-1	NA	TRBJ1-4	TGCAGTGCTAGCCGACAGGATCTTAATGAAAAACTGTTTTTT	CSASRQDLNEKLFF
many	TRBV5-1	NA	TRBJ1-1	TGCGCCAGCAGCTACCAGGACAGCCAAGGAACTGAAGCTTTCTTT	CASSYQDSQGTEAFF
many	TRBV5-6	TRBD1	TRBJ2-7	TGTGCCAGCAGCTACTCCGGGACAGCCTACGAGCAGTACTTC	CASSYSGTAYEQYF
few	TRBV12-3/TRBV12-4	TRBD2	TRBJ2-1	TGTGCCAGCAGACCCGGGACTATCTACAATGAGCAGTTCTTC	CASRPGTIYNEQFF
NA	TRBV20-1	NA	TRBJ2-5	TGCAGTGCTAGAGTTGGAGGCCACCAAGAGACCCAGTACTTC	CSARVGGHQETQYF
few	TRBV10-3	NA	TRBJ2-7	TGTGCCATCAGCAGGGATCTCTCCGAGCAGTACTTC	CAISRDLSEQYF
NA	TRBV18	TRBD2	TRBJ2-3	TGTGCCAGCTCACCACTGCGGGGGGTAGATACGCAGTATTTT	CASSPLRGVDTQYF
NA	TRBV7-2	TRBD2	TRBJ2-1	TGTGCCAGCAGCTACCCACTAGCGGGTACCGATGAGCAGTTCTTC	CASSYPLAGTDEQFF
NA	TRBV2	NA	TRBJ1-1	TGTGCCAGCAGCCCGGGATCTTACACTGAAGCTTTCTTT	CASSPGSYTEAFF
many	TRBV29-1	NA	TRBJ1-1	TGCAGCGTTTGTCGTTCGTCCGGGGTTCGGGGCACTGAAGCTTTCTTT	CSVCRSSGVRGTEAFF
few	TRBV4-3	NA	TRBJ1-2	TGCGCCAGCAGCCAAGGTGAACAGGGCGGCTACACCTTC	CASSQGEQGGYTF
few	TRBV5-1	NA	TRBJ2-3	TGCGCCAGCAGCCTCCAGAGCGGCCCAGCAGATACGCAGTATTTT	CASSLQSGPADTQYF